This T cell receptor (beta chain) was retrieved from a study of T-cell reconstitution after alpha-beta-depleted transplantation in children. This clonotype was found a few times. Germline V gene lookup returns CDR1 DFQATT and CDR2 SNEGSKA (reference sequence). V lost 4 bases, J lost 3 bases, and 12 bases lay in between. The CDR3 consists of 13 residues. Unique molecular identifiers were incorporated during preparation of the TCRbeta library. One entry per CDR3 protein, called by TCRdb with MiXCR from the PCR reads. The sample lists approximately 80,000 distinct CDR3 sequences, roughly an eighth occurring once.

The source was PBMCs, mostly from graft donor cells, collected 180 days after TCRalphabeta/CD19-depleted stem cell transplant. The rearrangement links TRBV20-1 to TRBJ2-5; perhaps TRBD1 as D (6 bases). This TCR was recovered from a male patient between 2 and 10 years old who had a stem cell transplant for acute lymphoblastic leukemia, so the T cells may come from the graft donor. The CDR3 loop reads CSAKGGTKETQYF. In DNA, the CDR3 is TGCAGTGCTAAAGGGGGTACTAAAGAGACCCAGTACTTC.